The subject of this entry is one T cell receptor beta chain. This clonotype was seen ten or more times. Its antigen has not been determined. Nothing much larger sits one base from this clone, and base qualities are not available. Trimming removed 6 bases from V and 0 bases from J, leaving 6 bases between the germline ends. From the cysteine through the phenylalanine, the CDR3 covers 13 amino acids. Only the CDR3 DNA is retained, 39 bases long and in frame from the first base. This entry is derived from a study of CD8 T cells in ankylosing spondylitis (TCRdb year 2017). Concerning the study at large: To find TCR variants linked to disease, the study profiled T cell receptor beta repertoires in ankylosing spondylitis patients and healthy donors. Peripheral blood was sampled, and synovial fluid was also collected from ankylosing spondylitis patients. In total, the full study cohort was made up of about 99 healthy donors and about two dozen ankylosing spondylitis patients. The investigation overall reported the following: Significant enrichment of the disease-linked clones was reported in matched synovial fluid samples from ankylosing spondylitis patients. A TCR beta motif of several highly homologous amino acid variants appeared characteristic of blood from ankylosing spondylitis patients. Some TCR beta motif variants had previously been reported in synovial fluid and blood of reactive arthritis patients, which suggested common disease-initiation mechanisms. The disease-linked clones showed a CD8+ phenotype and occurred at relatively low frequencies in peripheral blood.

TCRdb shows the sequencer as Illumina HiSeq 2500. Quantitative 5'-RACE with molecular barcodes was used to prepare TCR beta libraries. Concerning the study's data processing: To identify disease-linked TCR variants, a new computational method was used, one built on a probabilistic model of VDJ rearrangement. Clones were called with MiXCR by TCRdb after fastp trimmed the public reads at Q25, and only in-frame beta chains were retained. One record per CDR3 amino acid sequence lists the most common genes and DNA. TCRdb, not the original authors, processed these V and J calls. In this sample the table shows 200,000 to 250,000 distinct CDR3 sequences, 18% of which occur a single time. Of the sample, more than 40% falls within the top ten clones.

Sequencing was done on a sample of blood, either unsorted or a sorted T cell fraction (not recorded which). The chain uses TRBV12-3 or TRBV12-4 and TRBJ1-5; confidence is insufficient to name the D gene. This clonotype originated in a male donor with ankylosing spondylitis. The CDR3 region: CASSLYSNQPQHF. The nucleotide sequence reads TGTGCCAGCAGCTTATATAGCAATCAGCCCCAGCATTTT.